Included here is one T cell receptor beta chain sequence, with context. These data belong to a study of PD-1 blockade in classical Hodgkin lymphoma. Sample time point: cycle 4 day 1 (C4D1), after more than five weeks of nivolumab. Brentuximab vedotin exposure varied, and every patient relapsed after autologous stem cell transplantation. Clones were read by immunoSEQ multiplex PCR, and TCRdb kept only the in-frame ones, dropping some. Here the sample spans about 41,000 clones, 55% to 70% being singletons. This CDR3 is 11 amino acids long. The germline V gene has CDR1 MNHEY and CDR2 SMNVEV (reference sequence). Trimming shortened V by 4 bases and J by 10 bases, and 8 bases separated the two germline ends.

The TCR was taken from a human donor with classical Hodgkin lymphoma. The specimen was peripheral blood mononuclear cells (PBMCs), collected before the fourth cycle of nivolumab. J is TRBJ2-1 and V is TRBV27; D is undetermined. The CDR3 region is CASSSPGEQFF. CDR3 bases: TGTGCCAGCAGTTCGCCCGGGGAGCAGTTCTTC.